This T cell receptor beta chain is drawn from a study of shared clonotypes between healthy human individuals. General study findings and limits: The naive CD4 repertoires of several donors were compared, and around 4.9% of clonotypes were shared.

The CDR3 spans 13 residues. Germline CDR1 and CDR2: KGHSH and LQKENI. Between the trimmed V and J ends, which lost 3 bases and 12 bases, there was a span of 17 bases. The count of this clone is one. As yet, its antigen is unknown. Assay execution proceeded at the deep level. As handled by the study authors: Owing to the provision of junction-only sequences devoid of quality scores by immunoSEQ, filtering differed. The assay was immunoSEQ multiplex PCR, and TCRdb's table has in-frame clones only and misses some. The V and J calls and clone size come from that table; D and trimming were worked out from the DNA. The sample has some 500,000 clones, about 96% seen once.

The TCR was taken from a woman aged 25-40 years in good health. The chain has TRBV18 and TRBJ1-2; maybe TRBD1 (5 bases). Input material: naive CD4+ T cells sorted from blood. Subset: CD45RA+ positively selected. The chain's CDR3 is CASSPRDSGDHTF. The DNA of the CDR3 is TGTGCCAGCTCACCCCGGGACTCCGGGGACCACACCTTC.